This TCR beta chain was obtained from a study of neurological immune-mediated disorders. This clonotype was observed at least ten times. Time point here: longitudinal time-point 1 (baseline). One entry per CDR3 protein, called by TCRdb with MiXCR from the 5' RACE reads. The sample holds some 54,000 distinct CDR3 sequences, around 10% seen once. This CDR3 is built from 15 residues. The germline V gene has CDR1 MNHNY and CDR2 SVGAGI (reference sequence). V gave up 7 bases and J gave up 2 bases; unmatched junction bases: 6. This chain uses TRBV6-6 with TRBJ2-3, with 10 bases lining up with TRBD2. This receptor was identified in a male donor with HTLV-1-associated myelopathy (HAM/TSP). The sample was PBMCs. The CDR3, as DNA: TGTGCCAGCACAATAGCGGGGGGAATCACAGATACGCAGTATTTT. Translating gives CASTIAGGITDTQYF.